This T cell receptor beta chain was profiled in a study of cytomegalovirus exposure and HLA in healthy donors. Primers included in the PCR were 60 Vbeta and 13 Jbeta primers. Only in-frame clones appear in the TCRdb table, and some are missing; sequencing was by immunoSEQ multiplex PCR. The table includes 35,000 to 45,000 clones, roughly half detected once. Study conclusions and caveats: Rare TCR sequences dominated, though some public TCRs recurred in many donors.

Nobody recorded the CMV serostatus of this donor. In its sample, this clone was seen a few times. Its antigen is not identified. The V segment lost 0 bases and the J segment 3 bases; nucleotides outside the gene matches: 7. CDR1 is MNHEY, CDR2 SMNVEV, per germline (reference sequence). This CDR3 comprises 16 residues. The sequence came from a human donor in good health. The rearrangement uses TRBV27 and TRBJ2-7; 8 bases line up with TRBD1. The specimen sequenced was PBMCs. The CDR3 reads CASSLSPRTGHYEQYF. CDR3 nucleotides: TGTGCCAGCAGTTTATCGCCGAGGACAGGGCACTACGAGCAGTACTTC.